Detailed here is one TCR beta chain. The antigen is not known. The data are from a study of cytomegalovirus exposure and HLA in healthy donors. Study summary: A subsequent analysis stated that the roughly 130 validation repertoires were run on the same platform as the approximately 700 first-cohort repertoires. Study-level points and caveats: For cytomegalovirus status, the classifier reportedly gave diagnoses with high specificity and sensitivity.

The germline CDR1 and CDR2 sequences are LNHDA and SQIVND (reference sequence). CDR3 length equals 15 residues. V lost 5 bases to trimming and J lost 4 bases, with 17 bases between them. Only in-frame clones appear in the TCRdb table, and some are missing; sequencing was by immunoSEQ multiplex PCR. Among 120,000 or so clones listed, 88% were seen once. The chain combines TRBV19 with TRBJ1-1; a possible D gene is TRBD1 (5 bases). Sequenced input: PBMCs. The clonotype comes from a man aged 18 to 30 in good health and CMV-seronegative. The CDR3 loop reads CASSPWEGRVTEAFF. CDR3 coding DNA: TGTGCCAGTAGTCCGTGGGAGGGGAGGGTCACTGAAGCTTTCTTT.